This T cell receptor beta chain was sequenced for a study of shared clonotypes between healthy human individuals. This clone was observed many times. Germline V lookup: CDR1 SGHRS, CDR2 YFSETQ. The length of the CDR3 is 13 residues. The V end lost 4 bases, the J end lost 4 bases, and 12 bases lay between the germline ends. The protocol was immunoSEQ multiplex PCR, while the TCRdb copy is restricted to in-frame clones and leaves out a portion. The table records approximately 720,000 clones, more than 70% of them present only once. The sequencing input was memory CD4+ T cells sorted from blood. Stated subset: CD45RA-negative fraction. This TCR was sampled from a woman in her twenties or thirties in good health. The V call is TRBV5-1, the J call TRBJ2-7, with D perhaps matching TRBD1 (5 bases). The CDR3 bases are TGCGCCAGCAGCCGCTCCCAGGGATACGAGCAGTACTTC. This codes for CASSRSQGYEQYF.